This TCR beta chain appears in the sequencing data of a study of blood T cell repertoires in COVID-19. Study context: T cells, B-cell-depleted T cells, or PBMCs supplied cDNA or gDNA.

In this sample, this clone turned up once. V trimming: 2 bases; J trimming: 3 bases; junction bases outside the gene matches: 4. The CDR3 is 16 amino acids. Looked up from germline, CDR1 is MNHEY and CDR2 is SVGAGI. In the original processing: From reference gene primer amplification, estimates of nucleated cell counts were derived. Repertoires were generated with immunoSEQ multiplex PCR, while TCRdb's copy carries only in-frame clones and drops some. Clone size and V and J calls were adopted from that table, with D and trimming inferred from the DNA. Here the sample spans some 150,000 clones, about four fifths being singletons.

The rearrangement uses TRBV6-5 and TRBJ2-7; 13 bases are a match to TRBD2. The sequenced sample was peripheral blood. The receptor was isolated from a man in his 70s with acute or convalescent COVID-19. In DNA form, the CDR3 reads TGTGCCAGCAGTTACGGGACTAGCGGGACCCTCTACGAGCAGTACTTC. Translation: CASSYGTSGTLYEQYF.